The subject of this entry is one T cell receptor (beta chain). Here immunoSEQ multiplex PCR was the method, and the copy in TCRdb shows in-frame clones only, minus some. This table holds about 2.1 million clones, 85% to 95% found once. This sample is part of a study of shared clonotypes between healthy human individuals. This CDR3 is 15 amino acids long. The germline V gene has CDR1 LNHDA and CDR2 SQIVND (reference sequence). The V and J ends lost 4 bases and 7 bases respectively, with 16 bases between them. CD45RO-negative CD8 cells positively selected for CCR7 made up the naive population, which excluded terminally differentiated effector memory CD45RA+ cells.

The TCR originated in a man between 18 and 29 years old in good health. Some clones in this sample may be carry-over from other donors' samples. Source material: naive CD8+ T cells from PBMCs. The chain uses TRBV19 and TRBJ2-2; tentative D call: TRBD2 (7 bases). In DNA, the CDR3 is TGTGCCAGTAGTACCCTCCGGGGGGCGGTCGGGGAGCTGTTTTTT. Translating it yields CASSTLRGAVGELFF.